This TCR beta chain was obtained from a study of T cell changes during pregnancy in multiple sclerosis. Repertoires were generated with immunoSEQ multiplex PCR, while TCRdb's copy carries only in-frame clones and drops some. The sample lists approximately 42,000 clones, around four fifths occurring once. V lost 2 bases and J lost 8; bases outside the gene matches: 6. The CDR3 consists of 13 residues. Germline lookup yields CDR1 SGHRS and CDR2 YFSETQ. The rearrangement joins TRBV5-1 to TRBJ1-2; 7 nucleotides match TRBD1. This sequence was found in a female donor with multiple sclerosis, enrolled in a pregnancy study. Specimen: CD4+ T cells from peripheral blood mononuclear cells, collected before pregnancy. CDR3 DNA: TGCGCCAGCAGCTTAGGGGGCGGAGAGGGCTACACCTTC. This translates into CASSLGGGEGYTF.